The entry below gives a single T cell receptor (beta chain) sequence along with its context. Its target is unknown. Given the absence of the conserved phenylalanine or tryptophan at the CDR3 end, a read error is likely. This sample was included in a study of cytomegalovirus exposure and HLA in healthy donors. Findings of the study overall: Under in vitro conditions, a few CMV-associated chains were confirmed as specific for CMV antigens. Reportedly, fewer N-insertions than the approximately 700-donor mean appeared in an Asian-associated ancestry cluster in a later analysis.

The germline V and J ends were trimmed by 8 bases and 9 bases, with 8 bases remaining between them. In germline, CDR1 is MDHEN, CDR2 SYDVKM. This CDR3 comprises 10 residues. The PCR ran on 60 Vbeta and 13 Jbeta primers. Assay used: immunoSEQ multiplex PCR; TCRdb lists only in-frame clones, some missing. The repertoire consists of roughly 120,000 clones, with roughly four fifths occurring once and the leading ten covering around 1.9%. The chain couples TRBV28 to TRBJ1-5; D is ambiguous. The specimen was PBMCs. The source of this sequence is a middle-aged man in good health and CMV-seronegative. The CDR3 region has the DNA TGTGCCAGCGGCCTGGGGCCCCAGCATCTT. Translation: CASGLGPQHL.